This TCR beta chain stems from a study of metastatic and nonmetastatic thyroid tumors. Study-level information: The comparison covered peripheral blood and tumor or nodule tissue in malignant and benign thyroid patients. Study-wide results and caveats: Compared with benign nodules, malignant thyroid tumors were reported to have significantly higher TCR beta diversity in both blood and tumor.

CDR1 and CDR2 (germline): SGDLS, YYNGEE. V was clipped by 0 bases and J by 0 bases, with 10 bases between them. This CDR3 spans 15 amino acids. In the original workflow: Clinicopathological groups of papillary thyroid cancer showed CDR3 differences that were used to build a distant-metastasis classifier. TCRdb re-called the PCR reads via MiXCR. Clone size and V and J calls follow TCRdb, not the original study. The repertoire consists of 25,000 to 30,000 clones, with approximately 15% occurring once and the leading ten covering around 6.3%. There were no patients who had received any treatment before thyroid surgery. This clone was counted ten times or more. Its antigen is unknown.

The specimen sequenced was blood. The clonotype originates from a male donor with papillary thyroid cancer or a benign thyroid nodule (not recorded which). Some clones in this sample may be carry-over from other donors' samples. The chain uses TRBV9 and TRBJ2-7; D is ambiguous. DNA for the CDR3: TGTGCCAGCAGCGTAGGGACGGCCAACTCCTACGAGCAGTACTTC. This encodes CASSVGTANSYEQYF.